The T cell receptor (beta chain) described here comes from a study of molecular identifiers for immune sequencing clone quantification. Study results and limitations: Effector cells kept over 98% of their molecules in clones above 20 RNA copies, while naive cells kept under 1% there.

CDR1 LGHDT and CDR2 YNNKEL come from the germline V gene (reference sequence). After removal of 0 bases from V and 2 bases from J, the junction contained 9 bases not matched to a gene. This CDR3 has 18 amino acids. Listed TCR primers and previously described methods were used for bulk TCR libraries. From the PCR reads, TCRdb called clonotypes with MiXCR, one entry per CDR3 protein. The sample yields some 590,000 distinct CDR3 sequences, approximately 24% seen once. This clonotype was detected only a few times. The antigen is undetermined. The chain couples TRBV3-1 to TRBJ2-3; the match to TRBD2 covers 9 bases. The clonotype comes from a human donor in good health. Some libraries in this study had Jurkat cell RNA spiked in. The source material was naive CD8+ T cells from blood, with Jurkat cell RNA spiked in. The subset was: FACS-sorted CD8+CD4-CCR7+CD45RA+ naive T cells. The CDR3 DNA reads TGTGCCAGCAGCCAAGATCTTTTTAGCGGGGGACCCACAGATACGCAGTATTTT. This gives the protein CASSQDLFSGGPTDTQYF.